This T cell receptor beta chain was identified during a study of control samples from healthy donors and cancer patients. The germline CDR1 and CDR2 sequences are SGHVS and FNYEAQ. Deletions cut 5 bases from V and 2 bases from J, with 15 bases between. The CDR3 is made up of 15 amino acids. Libraries were prepared by immunoSEQ multiplex PCR; TCRdb keeps only in-frame clonotypes and omits some of them. Seen here are 100,000 to 150,000 clones, 80% to 90% observed once, and the top ten hold about 12%. Sequences were obtained from blood. The chain recombines TRBV7-6 with TRBJ2-5; possibly TRBD1 for D (6 bases). This clonotype was obtained from a young man in good health. The DNA of the CDR3 is TGTGCCAGCAGCCTAGAACAGGGTTTTCAAGAGACCCAGTACTTC. It is translated as CASSLEQGFQETQYF.